This note documents a single T cell receptor beta chain sequence. The data are from a study of blood T cells in healthy people across ages. The wider study: In model experiments, template switching was able to capture about one barcoded beta molecule for every two T cells that were present.

Alongside a J-beta primer mix, a sample-barcoded 5' primer served in a second PCR lasting about 7 to 11 cycles. The study obtained at least 3 million CDR3-containing paired-end reads from every sample. TCRdb re-called the 5' RACE reads through MiXCR, storing one row per CDR3 protein. Of hundreds of thousands of distinct CDR3 sequences listed, just over 55% are singletons. The source material was blood. The clonotype comes from a man between 35 and 55 years old in good health.

The CDR3 spells CASSSLLKVGETSYEQYF. CDR3 in DNA: TGTGCCAGCAGTTCCCTGCTTAAGGTAGGGGAGACATCCTACGAGCAGTACTTC. V and J are TRBV28 and TRBJ2-7; D tentatively reads TRBD1 or TRBD2 (5 bases each). There are 18 residues in the CDR3. Deletions cut 4 bases from V and 1 base from J, with 23 bases between. Germline V CDR1 and CDR2: MDHEN, SYDVKM.